Below, one T cell receptor (beta chain) is given with its context. V was cut by 6 bases and J by 3 bases, with 8 bases left in between. CDR1 is ENHRY and CDR2 is SYGVKD in the germline V gene. The CDR3 is made up of 13 amino acids. The data belong to a study of blood T cell repertoires in COVID-19. Profiled with immunoSEQ multiplex PCR; TCRdb holds only in-frame clones, not every one. The sample lists some 450,000 clones; roughly 90% were seen once. The sequenced material came from peripheral blood. The receptor's source is a man younger than 30 with COVID-19, enrolled during active disease. The rearrangement joins TRBV10-3 to TRBJ2-2, with a possible D match to TRBD2 (6 bases). The CDR3 protein is CAIRGLDTGELFF. CDR3 nucleotides: TGTGCCATCAGGGGACTCGACACCGGGGAGCTGTTTTTT.